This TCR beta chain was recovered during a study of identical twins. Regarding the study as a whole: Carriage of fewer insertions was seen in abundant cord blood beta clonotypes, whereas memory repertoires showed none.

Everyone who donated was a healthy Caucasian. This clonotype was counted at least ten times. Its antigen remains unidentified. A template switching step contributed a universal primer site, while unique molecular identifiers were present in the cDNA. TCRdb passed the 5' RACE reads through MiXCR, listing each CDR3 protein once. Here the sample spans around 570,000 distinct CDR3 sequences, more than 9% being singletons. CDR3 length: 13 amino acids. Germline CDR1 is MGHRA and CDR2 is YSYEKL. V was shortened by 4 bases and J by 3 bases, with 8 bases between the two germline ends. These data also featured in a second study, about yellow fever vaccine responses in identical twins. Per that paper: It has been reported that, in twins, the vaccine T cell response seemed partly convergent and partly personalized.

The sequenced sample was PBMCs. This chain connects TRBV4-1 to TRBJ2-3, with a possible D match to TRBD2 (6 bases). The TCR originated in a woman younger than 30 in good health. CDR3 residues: CASSRGVTDTQYF. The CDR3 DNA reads TGCGCCAGCAGCCGCGGGGTAACAGATACGCAGTATTTT.